A single sample gave rise to the 14 T cell receptor beta chains below, sequenced in a study of blood T cell repertoires in COVID-19. TCRdb's copy holds only in-frame clones and misses some; the assay was immunoSEQ multiplex PCR. The sample shows tens of thousands of clones, around 92% of them seen only once. The material sequenced was peripheral blood. These TCRs come from a human donor in a cohort sampled during active COVID-19.

The chain uses TRBV30 and TRBJ2-1; TRBD2 agrees at 11 bases. V gave up 6 bases and J gave up 0 bases; unmatched junction bases: 25. CDR3 length: 22 amino acids. Germline V gene lookup returns CDR1 GTSNPN and CDR2 SVGIG (reference sequence). In DNA form, the CDR3 reads TGTGCCTGCCTGCCCGGGCCCCCAACGTTAGCGGGAGGGCGAAGCTCCTACAATGAGCAGTTCTTC. Encoded protein: CACLPGPPTLAGGRSSYNEQFF. Variable domain in full (rest from reference TRBV30 and TRBJ2-1): SQTIHQWPATLVQPVGSPLSLECTVEGTSNPNLYWYRQAAGRGLQLLFYSVGIGQISSEVPQNLSASRPQDRQFILSSKKLLLSDSGFYLCACLPGPPTLAGGRSSYNEQFFGPGTRLTVL.

This chain uses TRBV28 with TRBJ1-1, with 8 bases fitting TRBD1. V dropped 4 bases and J dropped 0; count of bases not matched to a gene: 4. This CDR3 has 15 amino acids. CDR1 is MDHEN and CDR2 is SYDVKM in the germline V gene. CDR3 in amino acids: CASSSRTGLNTEAFF. CDR3 bases: TGTGCCAGCAGTTCCCGGACAGGGTTGAACACTGAAGCTTTCTTT.

The chain is built from TRBV6-4 and TRBJ2-3, with D maybe TRBD2 (7 bases). CDR1 MRHNA and CDR2 SNTAGT come from the germline V gene. The CDR3 has 16 amino acids. V gave up 0 bases and J gave up 2 bases, with 12 bases separating them. The CDR3 loop is CASSDSGGRPTDTQYF. DNA of the CDR3: TGTGCCAGCAGTGACTCGGGGGGGCGGCCCACAGATACGCAGTATTTT.

In DNA, the CDR3 is TGTGCCAGCAGCCAATCGACAGGGCACACTGAAGCTTTCTTT. Amino acid sequence: CASSQSTGHTEAFF. The gene calls are TRBV3-1 (or the pseudogene TRBV3-2) and TRBJ1-1; 7 bases agree with TRBD1. CDR1 is LGHDT and CDR2 is YNNKEL in the germline V gene (reference sequence). The ends lost 2 bases at V and 3 bases at J; junction bases unmatched: 3. The CDR3 covers 14 residues.

This clone was recorded once. V usage is TRBV7-9 and J usage is TRBJ1-5; D uncertain. The CDR3 covers 14 residues. The germline V and J ends were trimmed by 6 bases and 1 base, with 10 bases remaining between them. The germline V gene encodes CDR1 SEHNR and CDR2 FQNEAQ (reference sequence). CDR3 amino acids: CASSPRGSNQPQHF. DNA for the CDR3: TGTGCCAGCAGTCCGCGCGGCAGCAATCAGCCCCAGCATTTT.

V and J are TRBV28 and TRBJ1-2, with D uncertain. Germline CDR1 and CDR2: MDHEN and SYDVKM. Trimming shortened V by 2 bases and J by 4 bases, and 20 bases separated the two germline ends. The CDR3 extends over 17 amino acids. The DNA of the CDR3 is TGTGCCAGCAGTTTAGAAACCTTGTCTGGGCAGATCTATGGCTACACCTTC. It translates to CASSLETLSGQIYGYTF.

In its sample, this clone was seen once. The chain couples TRBV6-6 to TRBJ2-5; tentative D call: TRBD2 (5 bases). This CDR3 spans 12 amino acids. Per germline, CDR1 MNHNY and CDR2 SVGAGI (reference sequence). V shed 5 bases and J shed 5 bases, with 9 bases lying between them. The CDR3 nucleotides are TGTGCCAGCAGTCCCCCGGGGGAGACCCAGTACTTC. It encodes CASSPPGETQYF.

This rearrangement joins TRBV19 to TRBJ1-6; perhaps TRBD1 as D (5 bases). Looked up from germline, CDR1 is LNHDA and CDR2 is SQIVND (reference sequence). V was shortened by 5 bases and J by 7 bases, with 15 bases between the two germline ends. The CDR3 spans 15 residues. The CDR3, as DNA: TGTGCCAGTAGTTTGCAGGGTCTGCTGAATTCACCCCTCCACTTT. Its protein is CASSLQGLLNSPLHF.

This clone has just a few counts. The V call is TRBV7-9, the J call TRBJ1-6, with a weak D call TRBD1 (5 bases). Germline CDR1 reads SEHNR; CDR2 reads FQNEAQ (reference sequence). Trimming took 0 bases from V and 8 from J, leaving 11 bases between them. The CDR3 extends over 15 amino acids. CDR3 protein: CASSLAGGLHSPLHF. Here the CDR3 DNA reads TGTGCCAGCAGCTTAGCGGGGGGTCTTCATTCACCCCTCCACTTT.

The sample holds one count of this clone. V is TRBV7-9 and J is TRBJ2-7, with TRBD1 matching 7 bases. Germline lookup yields CDR1 SEHNR and CDR2 FQNEAQ (reference sequence). The CDR3 length is 14 residues. V lost 5 bases to trimming and J lost 2 bases; unmatched junction nucleotides: 6. CDR3: CASSRLGQAYEQYF. The CDR3 nucleotides read TGTGCCAGCAGCCGACTCGGACAGGCCTACGAGCAGTACTTC.

The table lists this clone with a few counts. The chain employs TRBV5-1 and TRBJ2-7, with 8 bases aligning to TRBD1. Germline trimming cut 2 bases from V and 3 bases from J; bases unmatched to any gene: 4. CDR1 SGHRS and CDR2 YFSETQ come from the germline V gene. This CDR3 is built from 14 residues. For the CDR3, the DNA is TGCGCCAGCAGCTTTTTACAGGGGGACTACGAGCAGTACTTC. Translating it yields CASSFLQGDYEQYF. Supplemented by reference TRBV5-1 and TRBJ2-7, the full variable domain reads KAGVTQTPRYLIKTRGQQVTLSCSPISGHRSVSWYQQTPGQGLQFLFEYFSETQRNKGNFPGRFSGRQFSNSRSEMNVSTLELGDSALYLCASSFLQGDYEQYFGPGTRLTVT.

The chain uses TRBV30 and TRBJ1-5; D remains unclear. This CDR3 comprises 15 residues. Per the germline V gene, CDR1 is GTSNPN and CDR2 is SVGIG (reference sequence). V lost 2 bases, J lost 0 bases, and 11 bases lay in between. The CDR3 here is CAWSLSDYSNQPQHF. CDR3 DNA: TGTGCCTGGAGTCTTTCAGACTATAGCAATCAGCCCCAGCATTTT. Full variable domain (rest looked up from reference TRBV30 and TRBJ1-5): SQTIHQWPATLVQPVGSPLSLECTVEGTSNPNLYWYRQAAGRGLQLLFYSVGIGQISSEVPQNLSASRPQDRQFILSSKKLLLSDSGFYLCAWSLSDYSNQPQHFGDGTRLSIL.

This clone appeared a few times. The gene calls are TRBV19 and TRBJ2-1, with 9 bases that match TRBD2. The CDR3 is made up of 15 amino acids. J was trimmed by 5 bases and V by 2 bases; bases with no gene match: 4. The V gene's germline CDR1 is LNHDA and CDR2 SQIVND (reference sequence). The CDR3 region has the DNA TGTGCCAGTAGTATACTAGCGGGATTTAACAATGAGCAGTTCTTC. It encodes CASSILAGFNNEQFF.

V is TRBV7-9 and J is TRBJ1-1; tentatively, D is TRBD1 (5 bases). The germline gives CDR1 SEHNR, CDR2 FQNEAQ (reference sequence). This CDR3 spans 12 amino acids. V was shortened by 1 base and J by 11 bases, with 11 bases between the two germline ends. Written as DNA, the CDR3 is TGTGCCAGCAGCTTAGTGGGGCAGATGGCTTTCTTT. Translating gives CASSLVGQMAFF.